Shown below are 15 T cell receptor beta chains from a single sample sequenced in a study of Graves' ophthalmopathy and Graves' hyperthyroidism. TCR beta CDR3 regions were amplified from RNA transcripts. An opening RT-PCR round employed HTBI primers and preceded a second-round multiplex PCR. MiXCR, run by TCRdb on the multiplex PCR reads, gives a single entry per CDR3 protein. The sample lists 170,000 or so distinct CDR3 sequences; about 40% were seen once. Sequenced input: peripheral blood. These receptors were obtained from a woman in her 40s with Graves' ophthalmopathy.

The V gene is TRBV28, the J gene TRBJ1-5; 8 nucleotides align to TRBD1. The CDR3 spans 16 residues. Germline CDR1 MDHEN, CDR2 SYDVKM. Trimming removed 4 bases from V and 4 bases from J; junction bases left unmatched: 9. Here the CDR3 DNA reads TGTGCCAGCAGTTCCACCACAGGGGGGAAAAATCAGCCCCAGCATTTT. Encoded protein: CASSSTTGGKNQPQHF.

In this sample, this clonotype turned up a few times. The rearrangement joins TRBV27 to TRBJ2-5, with D perhaps TRBD1 or TRBD2 (5 bases each). Per the germline V gene, CDR1 is MNHEY and CDR2 is SMNVEV (reference sequence). Trimming left V 4 bases short and J 5 bases short, with 17 bases between. There are 15 residues in the CDR3. The CDR3 here is CASSSGEGDAETQYF. In DNA form, the CDR3 reads TGTGCCAGCAGTTCGGGCGAAGGGGACGCGGAGACCCAGTACTTC.

The sample holds many counts of this clonotype. The chain is built from TRBV7-2 and TRBJ2-4; D call uncertain. Trimming removed 5 bases at V and 0 bases at J, with 8 bases between. The CDR3 is 14 amino acids. The germline gives CDR1 SGHTA, CDR2 FQGNSA. The CDR3 spells CASSPRGAKNIQYF. The CDR3 coding sequence is TGTGCCAGCAGCCCAAGAGGAGCCAAAAACATTCAGTACTTC.

Ten or more counts support this clonotype. The chain couples TRBV2 to TRBJ2-5; D is unresolved. V was cut by 2 bases and J by 4 bases, with 5 bases left in between. Looked up from germline, CDR1 is SNHLY and CDR2 is FYNNEI. CDR3 length: 12 amino acids. CDR3 residues: CASSENSETQYF. CDR3 DNA: TGTGCCAGCAGTGAAAATTCAGAGACCCAGTACTTC. Filled out from reference TRBV2 and TRBJ2-5, the complete variable domain reads EPEVTQTPSHQVTQMGQEVILRCVPISNHLYFYWYRQILGQKVEFLVSFYNNEISEKSEIFDDQFSVERPDGSNFTLKIRSTKLEDSAMYFCASSENSETQYFGPGTRLLVL.

This clonotype was observed at least ten times. This rearrangement joins TRBV6-4 to TRBJ2-7; possible D gene TRBD2, 5 bases. This CDR3 is built from 14 residues. Germline CDR1 and CDR2: MRHNA and SNTAGT. Trimming took 3 bases from V and 0 from J, leaving 9 bases between them. CDR3 region: CASSEVAGSYEQYF. For the CDR3, the DNA is TGTGCCAGCAGTGAAGTGGCGGGCTCCTACGAGCAGTACTTC.

The CDR3 DNA follows: TGTGCCAGCAGTTTGGGGATGAGGATCTCTGGGGCCAACGTCCTGACTTTC. Its translation: CASSLGMRISGANVLTF. The chain links TRBV12-3 or TRBV12-4 to TRBJ2-6; no clear D. V lost 3 bases and J 0 bases, leaving 12 bases between the germline ends. The CDR3 consists of 17 residues.

The table lists this clonotype with many counts. The chain links TRBV5-5 to TRBJ1-1; D might be TRBD1 (6 bases). Trimming removed 0 bases from V and 1 base from J, with 16 bases in between. Germline CDR1 reads SGHKS; CDR2 reads YYEKEE (reference sequence). The CDR3 totals 17 residues. The CDR3 sequence: CASSLGWGARGNTEAFF. CDR3 nucleotide sequence: TGTGCCAGCAGCTTGGGATGGGGGGCACGAGGGAACACTGAAGCTTTCTTT. Based on the CDR3 plus reference TRBV5-5 and TRBJ1-1, the full variable domain is DAGVTQSPTHLIKTRGQQVTLRCSPISGHKSVSWYQQVLGQGPQFIFQYYEKEERGRGNFPDRFSARQFPNYSSELNVNALLLGDSALYLCASSLGWGARGNTEAFFGQGTRLTVV.

V is TRBV30 and J is TRBJ1-1; D unresolved. Looked up from germline, CDR1 is GTSNPN and CDR2 is SVGIG (reference sequence). V gave up 5 bases and J gave up 0 bases, with 10 bases separating them. The CDR3 is 13 residues long. Here the CDR3 reads CAWRTDMNTEAFF. DNA of the CDR3: TGTGCCTGGCGGACGGATATGAACACTGAAGCTTTCTTT.

The chain combines TRBV6-1 with TRBJ1-2; TRBD1 is a possible D gene (6 bases). The V gene lost 1 base and the J gene lost 8 bases, with 17 bases spanning the gap. The CDR3 spans 15 residues. Germline V CDR1 and CDR2: MNHNS, SASEGT. The DNA of the CDR3 is TGTGCCAGCAGTGAAGAGAACCGGGCAGGGGTCGGCTACACCTTC. Amino acids: CASSEENRAGVGYTF.

This clonotype has at least ten counts. This chain connects TRBV12-3 or TRBV12-4 to TRBJ2-2, with D perhaps TRBD1 (5 bases). The CDR3 has 14 amino acids. The ends were cut back, 6 bases at V and 4 bases at J, with 12 bases in the middle. CDR3 in amino acids: CASSPQGVTGELFF. In DNA, the CDR3 is TGTGCCAGCAGCCCGCAGGGTGTCACCGGGGAGCTGTTTTTT.

The rearrangement uses TRBV28 and TRBJ1-2; the D is unclear. CDR3 length: 11 amino acids. The germline V and J ends were trimmed by 0 bases and 8 bases, with 4 bases remaining between them. CDR1 and CDR2 (germline): MDHEN, SYDVKM. CDR3: CASSLWEGYTF. CDR3 coding DNA: TGTGCCAGCAGTTTATGGGAGGGCTACACCTTC.

This clonotype was seen many times. The chain carries TRBV14 and TRBJ2-5; possible D gene TRBD1, 6 bases. Germline lookup yields CDR1 SGHDN and CDR2 FVKESK. The CDR3 extends over 13 amino acids. Trimming removed 4 bases from V and 4 bases from J, with 10 bases in between. The CDR3 spells CASSRTVGETQYF. The CDR3 nucleotides are TGTGCCAGCAGCCGGACAGTGGGAGAGACCCAGTACTTC.

This clonotype has at least ten counts. The V and J genes are TRBV2 and TRBJ1-1; D might be TRBD1 (5 bases). The CDR3 totals 14 residues. Trimming stripped 10 bases from V and 4 bases from J, with 19 bases between. Germline CDR1 and CDR2: SNHLY and FYNNEI. CDR3 protein: CAKSRGQTPTEAFF. Written as DNA, the CDR3 is TGTGCCAAATCAAGGGGCCAGACCCCCACTGAAGCTTTCTTT.

The chain combines TRBV12-3 or TRBV12-4 with TRBJ2-2; no definite D call. The CDR3 has 13 amino acids. V was trimmed by 5 bases and J by 4 bases, leaving 8 bases between them. The CDR3 region is CASSVIPTGELFF. CDR3 sequence (DNA): TGTGCCAGCAGTGTTATACCCACCGGGGAGCTGTTTTTT.

There are many counts of this clonotype. The chain uses TRBV19 and TRBJ2-7; D assignment may be TRBD1 or TRBD2 (5 bases each). V lost 0 bases to trimming and J lost 3 bases, with 15 bases between them. The germline gives CDR1 LNHDA, CDR2 SQIVND (reference sequence). This CDR3 is 16 amino acids long. Written as DNA, the CDR3 is TGTGCCAGTAGTATAGAAGGGACCCCCGGTCACTACGAGCAGTACTTC. Protein: CASSIEGTPGHYEQYF.